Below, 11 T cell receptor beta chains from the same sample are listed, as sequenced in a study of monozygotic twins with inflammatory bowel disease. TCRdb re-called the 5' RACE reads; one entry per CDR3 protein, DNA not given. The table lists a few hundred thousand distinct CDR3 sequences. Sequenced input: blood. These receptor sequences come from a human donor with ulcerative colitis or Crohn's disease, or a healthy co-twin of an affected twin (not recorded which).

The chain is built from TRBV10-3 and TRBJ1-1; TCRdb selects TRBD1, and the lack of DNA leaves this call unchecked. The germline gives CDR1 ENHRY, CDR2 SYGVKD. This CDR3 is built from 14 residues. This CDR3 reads CAISEQGLNTEAFF.

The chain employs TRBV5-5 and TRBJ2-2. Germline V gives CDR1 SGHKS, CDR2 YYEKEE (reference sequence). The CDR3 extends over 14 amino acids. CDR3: CASSLTTDTGELFF.

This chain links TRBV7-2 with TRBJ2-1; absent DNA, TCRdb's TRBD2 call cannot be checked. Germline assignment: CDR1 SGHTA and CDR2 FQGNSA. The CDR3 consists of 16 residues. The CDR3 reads CASSLAPRTIGNEQFF.

The chain's CDR3 is CASSLAGNTQYF. The rearrangement links TRBV7-2 to TRBJ2-3; TCRdb designates TRBD1, a call that cannot be tested without DNA. Germline lookup yields CDR1 SGHTA and CDR2 FQGNSA. The CDR3 is 12 residues long.

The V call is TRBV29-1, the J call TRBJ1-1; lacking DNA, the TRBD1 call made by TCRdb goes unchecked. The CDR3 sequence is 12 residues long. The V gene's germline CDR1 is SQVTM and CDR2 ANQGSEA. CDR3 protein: CSVGQMNTEAFF.

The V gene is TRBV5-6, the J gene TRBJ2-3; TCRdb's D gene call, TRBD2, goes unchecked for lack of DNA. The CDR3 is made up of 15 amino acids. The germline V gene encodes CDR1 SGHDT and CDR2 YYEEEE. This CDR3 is CASSRPGTSGDTQYF.

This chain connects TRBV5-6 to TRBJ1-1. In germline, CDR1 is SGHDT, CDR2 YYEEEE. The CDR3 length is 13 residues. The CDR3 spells CASRLEMNTEAFF.

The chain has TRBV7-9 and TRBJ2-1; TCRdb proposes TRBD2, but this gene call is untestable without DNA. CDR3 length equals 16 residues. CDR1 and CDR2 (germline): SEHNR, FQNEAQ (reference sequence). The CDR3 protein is CASSPPQRERYNEQFF.

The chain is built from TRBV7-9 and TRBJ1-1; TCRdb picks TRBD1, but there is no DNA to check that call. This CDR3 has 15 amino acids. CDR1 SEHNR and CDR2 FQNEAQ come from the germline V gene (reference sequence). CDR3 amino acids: CASKLGDRLNTEAFF.

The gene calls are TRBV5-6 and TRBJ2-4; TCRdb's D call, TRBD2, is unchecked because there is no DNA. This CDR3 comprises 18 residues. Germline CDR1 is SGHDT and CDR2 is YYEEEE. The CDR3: CASSFRGTRLASQNIQYF.

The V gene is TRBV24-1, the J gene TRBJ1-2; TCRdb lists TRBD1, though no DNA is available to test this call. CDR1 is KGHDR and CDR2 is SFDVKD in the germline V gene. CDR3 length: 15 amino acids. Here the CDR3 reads CATSESDREEHGYTF.